These 4 T cell receptor beta chains were sequenced from one sample in a study of cytomegalovirus exposure and HLA in healthy donors. The PCR made use of 60 Vbeta and 13 Jbeta primers. TCRdb keeps only in-frame clones here, not all; method: immunoSEQ multiplex PCR. The sample lists 150,000 to 200,000 clones, about four fifths occurring once. Sequenced input: PBMCs. All receptors derive from a woman under 30 in good health and CMV-seropositive.

This chain joins TRBV9 and TRBJ2-2, with D possibly being TRBD1 (6 bases). V lost 4 bases and J lost 7, with 8 bases in between. This CDR3 region has 12 residues. Germline V CDR1 and CDR2: SGDLS, YYNGEE. The CDR3: CASSKQGGELFF. The CDR3 DNA sequence: TGTGCCAGCAGCAAACAGGGCGGGGAGCTGTTTTTT. The full variable domain, its missing parts supplied by reference TRBV9 and TRBJ2-2, is DSGVTQTPKHLITATGQRVTLRCSPRSGDLSVYWYQQSLDQGLQFLIQYYNGEERAKGNILERFSAQQFPDLHSELNLSSLELGDSALYFCASSKQGGELFFGEGSRLTVL.

The chain employs TRBV2 and TRBJ2-5; TRBD2 is a possible D gene (5 bases). Germline values: CDR1 SNHLY, CDR2 FYNNEI. Trimming left V 1 base short and J 3 bases short, with 9 bases between. The CDR3 extends over 14 amino acids. This chain's CDR3 is CASSEGLSEETQYF. CDR3 in DNA: TGTGCCAGCAGTGAAGGACTATCAGAAGAGACCCAGTACTTC. The whole variable domain, filled in from reference TRBV2 and TRBJ2-5, reads EPEVTQTPSHQVTQMGQEVILRCVPISNHLYFYWYRQILGQKVEFLVSFYNNEISEKSEIFDDQFSVERPDGSNFTLKIRSTKLEDSAMYFCASSEGLSEETQYFGPGTRLLVL.

V is TRBV6-5 and J is TRBJ1-2; D is possibly TRBD1 (5 bases). This CDR3 spans 15 amino acids. With 2 bases removed from V and 5 bases from J, the gap between germline ends came to 15 bases. The germline gives CDR1 MNHEY, CDR2 SVGAGI. The CDR3 region has the DNA TGTGCCAGCAGTTACGCGGCAGGGCTGAAATATGGCTACACCTTC. Protein sequence: CASSYAAGLKYGYTF.

The J gene is TRBJ1-1, the V gene TRBV27, with 7 bases lining up with TRBD1. V dropped 6 bases and J dropped 0; count of bases not matched to a gene: 4. CDR1 MNHEY and CDR2 SMNVEV come from the germline V gene (reference sequence). This CDR3 region has 14 residues. CDR3 amino acids: CASRGTAMNTEAFF. CDR3 in DNA: TGTGCCAGCAGGGGGACAGCCATGAACACTGAAGCTTTCTTT.